This TCR beta chain was sequenced in a study of T cell changes during pregnancy in multiple sclerosis. Assay used: immunoSEQ multiplex PCR; TCRdb lists only in-frame clones, some missing. This sample has about 92,000 clones; 80% to 95% occur once, and the top ten carry more than 1.5%. The CDR3 has 13 amino acids. Germline V gene lookup returns CDR1 MNHNY and CDR2 SVGAGI (reference sequence). The trim removed 5 bases at V and 7 bases at J, leaving 2 bases unmatched. This receptor was obtained from a female donor with multiple sclerosis, enrolled in a pregnancy study. The sample here was peripheral blood, taken in the first trimester of pregnancy. V is TRBV6-6 and J is TRBJ2-1; 10 positions agree with TRBD1. The CDR3 sequence is CASSRQGANEQFF. The CDR3 bases are TGTGCCAGCAGTAGACAGGGGGCGAATGAGCAGTTCTTC.